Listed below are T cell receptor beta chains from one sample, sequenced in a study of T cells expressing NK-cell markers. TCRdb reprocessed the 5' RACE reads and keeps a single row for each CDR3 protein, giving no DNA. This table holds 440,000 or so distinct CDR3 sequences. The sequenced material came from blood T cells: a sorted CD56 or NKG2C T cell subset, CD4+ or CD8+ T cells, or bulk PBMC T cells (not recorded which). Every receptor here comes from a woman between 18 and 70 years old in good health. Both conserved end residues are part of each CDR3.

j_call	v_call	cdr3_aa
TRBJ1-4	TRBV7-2	CASSLARAERLFF
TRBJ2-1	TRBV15	CATSREGETLSYNEQFF
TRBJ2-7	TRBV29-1	CSVVQGIGEQYF
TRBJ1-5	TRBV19	CASRVWDNYSNQPQHF
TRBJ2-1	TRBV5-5	CASSLIVGEQFF
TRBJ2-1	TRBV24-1	CATSDSGASGLPLSSYNEQFF
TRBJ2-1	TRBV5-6	CASSLQGVEQFF
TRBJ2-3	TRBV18	CASSPPKRPGLAGESSTDTQYF
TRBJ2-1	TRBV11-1	CASSLTPGLAGRNEQFF
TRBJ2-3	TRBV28	CASSLLRLAGTDTQYF
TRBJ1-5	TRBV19	CASSIGWVDTDQPQHF
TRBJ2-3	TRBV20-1	CSARVLAGADTQYF
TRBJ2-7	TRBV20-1	CSARVERDYEQYF
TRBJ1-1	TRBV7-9	CASRGPPGNTEAFF
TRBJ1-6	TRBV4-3	CASSQDPGTENSPLHF
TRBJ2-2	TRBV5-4	CASSSRLAGTGELFF
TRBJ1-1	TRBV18	CASSPTTGEAFF
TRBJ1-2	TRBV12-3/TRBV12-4	CASRRQGPNYGYTF
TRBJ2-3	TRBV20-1	CSAPDRGSSGTDTQYF
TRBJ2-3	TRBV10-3	CAIAQGATDTQYF
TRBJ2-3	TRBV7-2	CASSLVGGTDTQYF
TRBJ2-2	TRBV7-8	CASSRTLISPGELFF
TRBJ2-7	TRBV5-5	CASSLAQSPLEQYF
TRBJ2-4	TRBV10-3	CATGTTHNIQYF
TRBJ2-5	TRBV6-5	CASSNKQGGETQYF
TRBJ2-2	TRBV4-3	CASSQALRGLTNTGELFF
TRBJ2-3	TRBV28	CASRGQATDTQYF
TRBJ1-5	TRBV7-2	CASSLFPEGRQPQHF
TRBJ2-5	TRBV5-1	CASSPTWRGETQYF
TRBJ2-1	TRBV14	CASSQGTGLREQFF
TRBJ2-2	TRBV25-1	CASSGTSIWTGELFF
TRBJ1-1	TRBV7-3	CASSYVPGTEAFF
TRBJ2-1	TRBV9	CASSAWTGYNEQFF
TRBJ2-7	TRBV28	CASSPPRLVYEQYF
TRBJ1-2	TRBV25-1	CASSERETGYGYTF
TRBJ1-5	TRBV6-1	CASSRQGGKPSNQPQHF
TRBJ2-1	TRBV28	CASRYSGISYNEQFF
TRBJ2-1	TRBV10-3	CAISGQGASGPVDEQFF
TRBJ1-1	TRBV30	CAWIGTAAEAFF
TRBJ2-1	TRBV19	CASSMPREVYNEQFF
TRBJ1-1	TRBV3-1	CASSQETGADFF
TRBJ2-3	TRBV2	CASKVGGSGTYTDTQYF
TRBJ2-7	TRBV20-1	CSASRTSGSTPYEQYF
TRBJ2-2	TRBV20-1	CSARDPNSALNTGELFF
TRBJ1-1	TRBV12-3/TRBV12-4	CASSVTRSTEAFF
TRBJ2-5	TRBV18	CASSPLGDGETQYF
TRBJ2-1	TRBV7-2	CASSYSNRYDEQFF
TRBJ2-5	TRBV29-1	CSVAQGRRETQYF
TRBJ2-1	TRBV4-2	CASSQDFGTFLEIEQFF
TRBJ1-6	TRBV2	CASTRDRANEVSLHF
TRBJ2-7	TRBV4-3	CASSQVMGYEQYF
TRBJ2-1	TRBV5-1	CASSLQGTEQFF
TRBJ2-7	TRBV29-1	CSVEVRTGYPDEQYF
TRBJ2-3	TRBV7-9	CASSTGWKALDTDTQYF